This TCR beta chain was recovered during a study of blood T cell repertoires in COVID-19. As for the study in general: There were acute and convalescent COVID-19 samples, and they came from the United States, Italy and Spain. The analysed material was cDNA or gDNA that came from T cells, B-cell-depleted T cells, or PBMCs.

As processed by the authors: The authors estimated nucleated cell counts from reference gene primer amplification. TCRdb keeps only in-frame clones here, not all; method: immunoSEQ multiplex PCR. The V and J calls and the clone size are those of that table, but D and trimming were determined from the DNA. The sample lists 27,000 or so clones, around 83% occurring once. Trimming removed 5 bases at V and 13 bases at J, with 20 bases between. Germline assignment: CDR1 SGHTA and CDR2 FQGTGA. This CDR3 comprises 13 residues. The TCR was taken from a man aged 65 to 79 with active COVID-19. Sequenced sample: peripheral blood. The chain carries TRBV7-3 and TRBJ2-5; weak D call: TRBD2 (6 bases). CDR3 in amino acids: CASSPVDTPGLYF. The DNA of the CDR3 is TGTGCCAGCAGCCCCGTCGACACACCGGGACTGTACTTC. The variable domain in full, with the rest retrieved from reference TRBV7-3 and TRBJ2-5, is GAGVSQTPSNKVTEKGKYVELRCDPISGHTALYWYRQSLGQGPEFLIYFQGTGAADDSGLPNDRFFAVRPEGSVSTLKIQRTERGDSAVYLCASSPVDTPGLYFGPGTRLLVL.